The table lists the clone carrying this T cell receptor beta chain with a few counts. Antigen unknown. The germline V and J ends were trimmed by 7 bases and 6 bases, with 13 bases remaining between them. Germline-derived CDR1 and CDR2 are MNHNS and SASEGT. The CDR3 has 13 residues. For the second PCR, which ran for roughly 7 to 11 cycles, a sample-barcoded 5' primer and a J-beta primer mix were used. TCRdb independently ran MiXCR on the 5' RACE reads; one entry per CDR3 protein. The table has roughly 1.5 million distinct CDR3 sequences, about 42% seen once. This sample is part of a study of blood T cells in healthy people across ages. Whole-study findings and limits: Strong correlation linked observed beta diversity and percent naive T cells.

The source material was blood. The TCR sequence derives from a woman under 30 in good health. V is TRBV6-1 and J is TRBJ2-1; D possibly corresponds to TRBD2 (5 bases). The CDR3 spells CASKRPSGNEQFF. The CDR3 DNA follows: TGTGCCAGCAAGCGTCCAAGCGGCAATGAGCAGTTCTTC.